The clone carrying this T cell receptor (beta chain) was counted only a few times. Antigen: not known. This sample was taken from a study of T and B cells in COVID-19 patients. Multiplex PCR with BIOMED2 TRB-A/B primer pools amplified TRB rearrangements. TCRdb reanalysed the multiplex PCR reads using MiXCR and keeps one entry per CDR3 protein. The sample lists 6,500 to 8,500 distinct CDR3 sequences; about 30% were seen once. Study-level results: Few blood samples existed from mildly ill patients during symptoms or early in severe cases. The recovered cohort had 2,000 to 3,000 exclusive TCR clusters, including around 34 low generation probability clusters.

Germline V CDR1 and CDR2: SEHNR, FQNEAQ (reference sequence). The CDR3 is made up of 13 amino acids. Each TRB amplification used about 220-500 ng of genomic DNA from blood. This receptor was identified in a human donor with active COVID-19. The sequenced material came from blood. V gene TRBV7-9 combines with J gene TRBJ2-7, with D uncertain. The J call may be wrong; the DNA end is better matched by TRBJ2-1. The CDR3 DNA reads TGTGCCAGCAGCTTAGGGACCGGCGGTGAGCAGTTCTTC. It specifies CASSLGTGGEQFF.